This TCR beta chain was captured in a study of blood T cell repertoires in COVID-19. Study-wide background: Acute and convalescent COVID-19 specimens originated in the United States, Italy and Spain. Nucleic acid was either cDNA or gDNA, and it came from T cells, B-cell-depleted T cells, or PBMCs.

Original handling: By means of reference gene primer amplification, nucleated cell counts were estimated. Assay used: immunoSEQ multiplex PCR; TCRdb lists only in-frame clones, some missing. D and trimming were read from the DNA, whereas the V and J calls and clone size are those reported in that table. The repertoire holds over 95,000 clones, with 60% to 85% as singletons. In germline, CDR1 is MNHEY, CDR2 SVGEGT. The CDR3 spans 17 residues. J lost 4 bases, V lost 1 base, and 8 bases had no gene match. The TCR comes from a woman of 80 years or more with active or convalescent COVID-19. The sequenced sample was peripheral blood. This sequence joins TRBV6-2 or TRBV6-3 and TRBJ2-5, with 11 positions matching TRBD2. In DNA, the CDR3 is TGTGCCAGCAGTTACTGGGATAGCGGGAGGGGAGGAGAGACCCAGTACTTC. It translates to CASSYWDSGRGGETQYF.